This record covers a single TCR beta chain. What it recognizes is unknown. Compared with germline, one end of the junction differs, possibly owing to a read error. The CDR3 is 13 amino acids. Germline assignment: CDR1 SNHLY and CDR2 FYNNEI. Via MiXCR, TCRdb re-called the 5' RACE reads, giving one row per CDR3 protein. The table shows a few hundred thousand distinct CDR3 sequences, with over 25% occurring only once. This sample was included in a study of identical twins' blood T cells. Study conclusions and caveats: Shared environment remains a possible cause of twin similarity. Twins shared more top CDR3 clonotypes than unrelated donors did. V gene usage reportedly matched far better within twin pairs than unrelated donors.

Six healthy women, forming three identical twin pairs, donated samples. Material: PBMCs. The chain has TRBV2 and TRBJ2-1, with D tentatively TRBD2 (5 bases). This receptor was taken from a woman aged 18 to 49 in good health. This CDR3 is CTSIRDSYNEQFF. In DNA form, the CDR3 reads TGTACCAGCATTCGGGACTCCTACAATGAGCAGTTCTTC.